This T cell receptor beta chain originates from a study of blood T cell repertoires in COVID-19. The wider study: The study drew acute and convalescent COVID-19 samples from the United States, Italy and Spain. In each case, the material was cDNA or gDNA derived from T cells, B-cell-depleted T cells, or PBMCs.

In the source study's methods: Amplification with reference gene primers provided the estimates of nucleated cell counts. TCRdb keeps only in-frame clones here, not all; method: immunoSEQ multiplex PCR. The V and J calls and clone size are taken from that table; D and trimming were inferred from the DNA. The sample carries approximately 170,000 clones, around 84% recorded once. V shed 10 bases, J shed 3 bases, and the junction held 11 bases outside the gene matches. Per germline, CDR1 MNHEY and CDR2 SVGAGI. This CDR3 is built from 15 residues. Source material: peripheral blood. The TCR sequence derives from a woman older than 75 with COVID-19, enrolled during active disease. The V and J genes are TRBV6-5 and TRBJ1-4, with 7 positions matching TRBD1. Here the CDR3 reads CANGRGGTANEKLFF. The CDR3 DNA follows: TGTGCCAACGGGAGAGGTGGGACAGCTAATGAAAAACTGTTTTTT.